This T cell receptor (beta chain) was sequenced during a study of CD8 T cells in Susac syndrome. Findings of the study overall: The authors acknowledged that their TCR sequencing and HLA analysis involved a relatively small number of individuals.

Concerning this clonotype: Its antigen is not known.

Reverse transcription used roughly 0.5 to 1 ug RNA and random hexamers. TCRdb fed the immunoSEQ multiplex PCR reads into MiXCR, producing one record per CDR3 protein. The top ten clones hold approximately 0.1% of a sample with roughly 200,000 distinct CDR3 sequences, just under 95% of them seen once. CDR3 size: 15 residues. J was trimmed by 2 bases and V by 0 bases; bases with no gene match: 2. Germline V lookup: CDR1 MNHEY, CDR2 SVGEGT. Sequenced: CD4+ T cells from PBMCs. This TCR derives from a human donor in good health. J is TRBJ2-7 and V is TRBV6-2 or TRBV6-3, with 9 positions matching TRBD1. The CDR3 here is CASSYSGTGPYEQYF. The CDR3 nucleotides are TGTGCCAGCAGTTACTCCGGGACAGGGCCCTACGAGCAGTACTTC.